A single sample gave rise to the 20 T cell receptor beta chains below, sequenced in a study of cytomegalovirus exposure and HLA in healthy donors. Primers included in the PCR were 60 Vbeta and 13 Jbeta primers. The table came from immunoSEQ multiplex PCR; TCRdb's copy has only in-frame clones and leaves some out. The repertoire holds 110,000 or so clones, with approximately 83% as singletons. Material: PBMCs. The receptor set was obtained from a young woman in good health and CMV-seronegative.

The CDR3: CASSQEDREGGELFF. Here the CDR3 DNA reads TGTGCCAGCAGCCAAGAGGACAGGGAGGGCGGGGAGCTGTTTTTT. This chain joins TRBV4-2 and TRBJ2-2, with TRBD1 as a possible D gene (8 bases). V was pared by 0 bases and J by 7 bases, with 12 bases between. CDR3 length equals 15 residues. Per germline, CDR1 LGHNA and CDR2 YNFKEQ.

The chain is built from TRBV4-2 and TRBJ2-2; TRBD2 might be the D (6 bases). Germline CDR1 LGHNA, CDR2 YNFKEQ. CDR3 size: 17 residues. With 0 bases removed from V and 4 bases from J, the gap between germline ends came to 15 bases. CDR3 sequence (DNA): TGTGCCAGCAGCCAAGAGTTGGAGGGAAGGGGCACCGGGGAGCTGTTTTTT. Its protein product is CASSQELEGRGTGELFF.

The chain carries TRBV15 and TRBJ1-4, with 10 bases matching TRBD1. This CDR3 spans 16 amino acids. The trim removed 8 bases at V and 3 bases at J, leaving 9 bases unmatched. Germline values: CDR1 LNHNV, CDR2 YYDKDF (reference sequence). CDR3 in DNA: TGTGCCACCCGAGGACAGGGGGTTAGGCCTAATGAAAAACTGTTTTTT. Its protein is CATRGQGVRPNEKLFF.

The chain carries TRBV18 and TRBJ2-2, with D maybe TRBD1 (6 bases). CDR1 KGHSH and CDR2 LQKENI come from the germline V gene. Trimming stripped 3 bases from V and 9 bases from J, with 14 bases between. The CDR3 totals 14 residues. CDR3 sequence reads: CASSPDLGARELFF. The CDR3 nucleotides are TGTGCCAGCTCACCGGATTTGGGGGCGCGGGAGCTGTTTTTT.

The J gene is TRBJ2-1, the V gene TRBV27; a weak D match, TRBD1 (6 bases). There are 14 residues in the CDR3. CDR1 and CDR2 from the germline V gene are MNHEY and SMNVEV (reference sequence). The V end lost 3 bases, the J end lost 7 bases, and 13 bases lay between the germline ends. CDR3 in DNA: TGTGCCAGCAGTTTGGGGGCTAGTGTGAATGAGCAGTTCTTC. Protein: CASSLGASVNEQFF.

This clone has just one count. CDR3 nucleotides: TGTGCCAGCAGCTTAAGACAGTCCTACGAGCAGTACTTC. Its translation is CASSLRQSYEQYF. The chain has TRBV11-2 and TRBJ2-7; tentative D call: TRBD1 (5 bases). Germline loops: CDR1 SGHAT, CDR2 FQNNGV. The CDR3 sequence is 13 residues long. Trimming left V 2 bases short and J 1 base short, with 6 bases between.

The rearrangement uses TRBV18 and TRBJ2-5, with 8 bases matching TRBD1. Germline-derived CDR1 and CDR2 are KGHSH and LQKENI. CDR3 length equals 14 residues. V dropped 1 base and J dropped 5; count of bases not matched to a gene: 3. DNA for the CDR3: TGTGCCAGCTCACCACGGGACAGGCGGGAGACCCAGTACTTC. Its protein is CASSPRDRRETQYF.

This clone has just a few counts. V gene TRBV2 combines with J gene TRBJ1-1; the D gene is possibly TRBD1 (5 bases). The CDR3 totals 14 residues. V was pared by 1 base and J by 6 bases, with 12 bases between. The germline V gene has CDR1 SNHLY and CDR2 FYNNEI. The CDR3 sequence is CASSEDRSAPEAFF. The CDR3 DNA reads TGTGCCAGCAGTGAAGACAGGAGTGCCCCTGAAGCTTTCTTT.

The chain joins TRBV6-1 to TRBJ1-6; D may be TRBD1 (5 bases). Germline CDR1 MNHNS, CDR2 SASEGT. This CDR3 region has 15 residues. V dropped 7 bases and J dropped 5 bases, with 15 bases sitting between them. For the CDR3, the DNA is TGTGCCAGCATTTCCGCAGGGTCCGATAATTCACCCCTCCACTTT. Translating gives CASISAGSDNSPLHF.

This clone showed up just a few times. V and J are TRBV6-5 and TRBJ2-2; TRBD1 is a possible D gene (6 bases). The CDR3 is 13 residues long. Trimming removed 1 base at V and 9 bases at J, with 9 bases between. From germline, CDR1 is MNHEY and CDR2 SVGAGI. The CDR3 sequence is CASSYLQGWELFF. In DNA, the CDR3 is TGTGCCAGCAGTTACTTACAGGGTTGGGAGCTGTTTTTT.

The chain carries TRBV5-6 and TRBJ1-2, with D perhaps matching TRBD1 (6 bases). CDR3 length equals 11 residues. V lost 1 base and J lost 12, with 10 bases in between. Germline loops: CDR1 SGHDT, CDR2 YYEEEE. The CDR3 coding sequence is TGTGCCAGCAGCTTGACAGGGATCGACACCTTC. Amino acids: CASSLTGIDTF.

The rearrangement uses TRBV4-1 and TRBJ1-3, with 9 bases that match TRBD1. The germline V gene encodes CDR1 MGHRA and CDR2 YSYEKL. This CDR3 spans 15 amino acids. V lost 0 bases and J lost 4; bases outside the gene matches: 1. The CDR3 reads CASSQEQGAGNTIYF. As DNA, the CDR3 is TGCGCCAGCAGCCAAGAACAGGGGGCAGGAAACACCATATATTTT.

The CDR3 loop reads CASSTRDSPNYGYTF. DNA of the CDR3: TGTGCCAGCAGCACCCGGGACAGCCCTAACTATGGCTACACCTTC. The gene calls are TRBV13 and TRBJ1-2; the match to TRBD1 covers 7 bases. Trimming cost V 5 bases and J 0 bases; bases outside gene matches: 6. CDR3 size: 15 residues. Germline lookup yields CDR1 PRHDT and CDR2 FYEKMQ (reference sequence).

This chain links TRBV7-9 with TRBJ2-2, with 9 bases that match TRBD1. Trimming at V came to 5 bases and at J to 7 bases, leaving 5 bases not matched to a gene. The germline V gene has CDR1 SEHNR and CDR2 FQNEAQ (reference sequence). This CDR3 region has 14 residues. This CDR3 reads CASSTQGAGGELFF. In DNA, the CDR3 is TGTGCCAGCAGCACACAGGGGGCAGGCGGGGAGCTGTTTTTT.

V gene TRBV29-1 combines with J gene TRBJ2-7, with TRBD1 identical over 8 bases. The CDR3 length is 11 residues. Trimming cost V 8 bases and J 7 bases; bases outside gene matches: 7. Germline lookup yields CDR1 SQVTM and CDR2 ANQGSEA. The CDR3 protein is CSIRQGREQYF. CDR3 nucleotides: TGCAGCATAAGACAGGGGAGGGAGCAGTACTTC.

This rearrangement joins TRBV6-6 to TRBJ2-5, with 8 positions matching TRBD1. Germline CDR1 is MNHNY and CDR2 is SVGAGI (reference sequence). Trimming took 8 bases from V and 5 from J; bases not matched to a gene: 13. The CDR3 has 15 residues. In nucleotides, the CDR3 is TGTGCCAGCGCCCTTACTAGGACAGGGAGGGAGACCCAGTACTTC. This codes for CASALTRTGRETQYF.

This sequence joins TRBV5-4 and TRBJ2-1, with 11 bases matching TRBD2. Germline trimming cut 5 bases from V and 8 bases from J; bases unmatched to any gene: 3. CDR3 length: 13 residues. Germline V gene sequence: CDR1 SGHNT, CDR2 YYREEE (reference sequence). The CDR3 DNA is TGTGCCAGCAGTCTAGCGGGGGGCCATGAGCAGTTCTTC. Translated: CASSLAGGHEQFF.

The chain recombines TRBV27 with TRBJ1-2, with TRBD1 as a possible D gene (5 bases). The CDR3 totals 14 residues. Trimming shortened V by 5 bases and J by 7 bases, and 17 bases separated the two germline ends. Germline lookup yields CDR1 MNHEY and CDR2 SMNVEV (reference sequence). As DNA, the CDR3 is TGTGCCAGCAGTCTACTTCGGGGGGATGGTGGCTACACCTTC. Translation: CASSLLRGDGGYTF.

This rearrangement joins TRBV11-3 to TRBJ1-2; D ambiguous. Germline CDR1 and CDR2: SGHNT and YENEEA. CDR3 length: 14 residues. The V end was cut by 2 bases, the J end by 7 bases, with 14 bases between. CDR3 sequence: CASSLNQQLAGYTF. In DNA, the CDR3 is TGTGCCAGCAGCTTAAACCAACAGCTCGCTGGCTACACCTTC.

The rearrangement joins TRBV5-1 to TRBJ2-1; D gene unclear. Germline CDR1 and CDR2: SGHRS and YFSETQ. The V gene lost 0 bases and the J gene lost 2 bases, with 6 bases spanning the gap. The CDR3 contains 14 residues. CDR3 amino acids: CASSLAGAYNEQFF. In DNA form, the CDR3 reads TGCGCCAGCAGCTTGGCCGGAGCCTACAATGAGCAGTTCTTC.